Shown below are 11 T cell receptor beta chains from a single sample sequenced in a study of vaccination and CD4 T cells after COVID-19. Antigen specificity for these receptors is unknown. Cultured CD4+ T cell DNA was sequenced using the Oncomine TCR Beta short-read assay. TCRdb re-derived calls from the PCR reads in MiXCR, one entry per CDR3 protein. Among more than 15,000 distinct CDR3 sequences listed, 54% were seen once. The treatment is: approximately 9-day PBMC culture with coronavirus spike peptide pools or control peptides (ViraFEST assay). Material for sequencing was CD4+ T cells from blood, cultured in vitro. These receptors all stem from a human donor who had recovered from COVID-19.

V and J are TRBV3-1 and TRBJ1-1; D possibly corresponds to TRBD1 (6 bases). The CDR3 runs to 16 residues. Germline V CDR1 and CDR2: LGHDT, YNNKEL (reference sequence). Trimming left V 4 bases short and J 0 bases short, with 15 bases between. In nucleotides, the CDR3 is TGTGCCAGCAGCCCCGGGCCGGGGGCTGTGAACACTGAAGCTTTCTTT. It encodes CASSPGPGAVNTEAFF.

This rearrangement joins TRBV6-1 to TRBJ2-2; no definite D call. Trimming shortened V by 8 bases and J by 2 bases, and 12 bases separated the two germline ends. This CDR3 comprises 14 residues. Germline lookup yields CDR1 MNHNS and CDR2 SASEGT. CDR3: CASETDGNTGELFF. The CDR3 nucleotides are TGTGCCAGCGAGACGGACGGAAACACCGGGGAGCTGTTTTTT.

CDR3 nucleotide sequence: TGTGCCAGCAGCCGTCCGGGACAGGGGAGGTCCGAGCAGTACTTC. This encodes CASSRPGQGRSEQYF. The V and J genes are TRBV7-9 and TRBJ2-7; 10 bases fit TRBD1. The trim removed 5 bases at V and 6 bases at J, leaving 10 bases unmatched. Germline V gene sequence: CDR1 SEHNR, CDR2 FQNEAQ (reference sequence). The CDR3 has 15 residues.

This clonotype was detected only a few times. This rearrangement joins TRBV20-1 to TRBJ2-3; maybe TRBD2 (5 bases). There are 15 residues in the CDR3. V gave up 0 bases and J gave up 2 bases, with 12 bases separating them. In germline, CDR1 is DFQATT, CDR2 SNEGSKA (reference sequence). As DNA, the CDR3 is TGCAGTGCTAGAGATGTCAGCGGTTCCACAGATACGCAGTATTTT. Amino acid sequence: CSARDVSGSTDTQYF.

In this sample, this clonotype turned up a few times. The chain carries TRBV2 and TRBJ1-2; D gene ambiguous. Trimming took off 6 bases at V and 5 bases at J, with 10 bases between the two ends. The CDR3 runs to 12 residues. The germline gives CDR1 SNHLY, CDR2 FYNNEI. This CDR3 reads CASRENSYGYTF. In DNA form, the CDR3 reads TGTGCCAGCAGGGAGAACAGTTATGGCTACACCTTC.

The chain recombines TRBV5-1 with TRBJ2-7; D possibly matches TRBD1 or TRBD2 (5 bases each). Between the trimmed V and J ends, which lost 1 base and 6 bases, there was a span of 14 bases. This CDR3 region has 14 residues. Germline V gene data show CDR1 as SGHRS and CDR2 as YFSETQ. CDR3 residues: CASSLNVEGREQYF. The CDR3 DNA is TGCGCCAGCAGCTTGAACGTTGAGGGGCGCGAGCAGTACTTC.

J is TRBJ2-3 and V is TRBV11-1; TRBD2 matches at 8 bases. V trimming: 4 bases; J trimming: 5 bases; junction bases outside the gene matches: 11. From germline, CDR1 is SGHAT and CDR2 FQDESV (reference sequence). This CDR3 is 16 amino acids long. CDR3 sequence: CASSSPSGLVRDTQYF. CDR3 bases: TGTGCCAGCAGCTCCCCCTCGGGACTAGTTAGAGATACGCAGTATTTT.

This clonotype was observed once. The rearrangement uses TRBV2 and TRBJ2-7; the D gene is possibly TRBD1 (5 bases). The CDR3 has 12 amino acids. The V gene's germline CDR1 is SNHLY and CDR2 FYNNEI. Between the trimmed V and J ends, which lost 6 bases and 3 bases, there was a span of 9 bases. In DNA, the CDR3 is TGTGCCAGCAGGCAAGACAGCTACGAGCAGTACTTC. Protein product: CASRQDSYEQYF.

This clonotype was detected a few times. The rearrangement links TRBV6-1 to TRBJ2-5; D possibly uses TRBD1 or TRBD2 (5 bases each). The ends were cut back, 4 bases at V and 4 bases at J, with 10 bases in the middle. This CDR3 has 13 amino acids. Germline V CDR1 and CDR2: MNHNS, SASEGT. CDR3 nucleotides: TGTGCCAGCAGTGCACGGGGCCGAGAGACCCAGTACTTC. Encoded protein: CASSARGRETQYF.

This clonotype came up a few times. The rearrangement uses TRBV6-1 and TRBJ2-5; D may be TRBD1 or TRBD2 (5 bases each). Germline V gene data show CDR1 as MNHNS and CDR2 as SASEGT. The V end lost 4 bases, the J end lost 3 bases, and 9 bases lay between the germline ends. The CDR3 consists of 13 residues. This CDR3 is CASSGRGEETQYF. CDR3 in DNA: TGTGCCAGCAGTGGACGAGGGGAAGAGACCCAGTACTTC.

The chain employs TRBV7-9 and TRBJ1-1; D is unresolved. Germline assignment: CDR1 SEHNR and CDR2 FQNEAQ (reference sequence). The CDR3 extends over 12 amino acids. Trimming left V 6 bases short and J 11 bases short, with 16 bases between. For the CDR3, the DNA is TGTGCCAGCAGATGGCAGGTCGGAATGGCTTTCTTT. Encoded protein: CASRWQVGMAFF.